The 17 T cell receptor beta chains given below trace back to one sample, sequenced in a study of T-cell memory formation after mild COVID-19. TCRdb itself ran the 5' RACE reads through MiXCR, one entry per CDR3 protein. This sample yields roughly 500,000 distinct CDR3 sequences, of which roughly 20% are seen a single time; roughly an eighth belongs to the top ten. What was sequenced was PBMCs or a T cell subset sorted from them (not recorded which). All receptors derive from an adult woman who had mild COVID-19 (a few samples of this study predate the infection). Cell type and time point are not known.

The chain links TRBV5-4 to TRBJ2-1, with TRBD2 matching over 11 bases. The CDR3 length is 14 residues. V shed 4 bases and J 12 bases; nucleotides not matched to a gene: 9. Germline CDR1 is SGHNT and CDR2 is YYREEE (reference sequence). This CDR3 reads CASSELAGGPRQFF. DNA for the CDR3: TGTGCCAGCAGCGAATTAGCGGGAGGGCCGCGGCAGTTCTTC.

This sequence joins TRBV12-3 or TRBV12-4 and TRBJ2-7, with 9 bases fitting TRBD2. The CDR3 covers 15 residues. With V trimmed by 5 bases and J by 5 bases, 10 bases remained unmatched. The CDR3 loop reads CASSATAGGKDEQYF. The DNA for the CDR3 is TGTGCCAGCAGTGCAACCGCGGGGGGGAAGGACGAGCAGTACTTC.

The V call is TRBV20-1, the J call TRBJ2-5, with D perhaps matching TRBD1 or TRBD2 (5 bases each). CDR3 length: 17 residues. V lost 1 base, J lost 5 bases, and 23 bases lay in between. CDR1 and CDR2 from the germline V gene are DFQATT and SNEGSKA (reference sequence). CDR3 protein: CSARGQTTGTSWETQYF. The CDR3 DNA is TGCAGTGCTAGAGGCCAGACTACCGGGACCAGTTGGGAGACCCAGTACTTC.

This clonotype was picked up a small number of times. The chain is built from TRBV7-7 and TRBJ2-5, with D possibly matching TRBD1 (5 bases). This CDR3 comprises 16 residues. Looked up from germline, CDR1 is SSHAT and CDR2 is FNYEAQ (reference sequence). V was cut by 0 bases and J by 0 bases, with 11 bases left in between. The CDR3 nucleotides read TGTGCCAGCAGCTTAGCCCCGACAGACTACCAAGAGACCCAGTACTTC. It specifies CASSLAPTDYQETQYF.

V usage is TRBV11-2 and J usage is TRBJ1-1; D may be TRBD1 (5 bases). V gave up 10 bases and J gave up 6 bases, with 18 bases separating them. Germline values: CDR1 SGHAT, CDR2 FQNNGV. The CDR3 sequence is 13 residues long. For the CDR3, the DNA is TGTGCCACCCAACTGGGACCGATTTCTGAAGCTTTCTTT. Translated, it gives CATQLGPISEAFF.

The rearrangement joins TRBV12-3 or TRBV12-4 to TRBJ1-1, with no clear D. The CDR3 has 13 amino acids. Deletions cut 3 bases from V and 4 bases from J, with 9 bases between. Here the CDR3 DNA reads TGTGCCAGCAGTTTGCGGATGGGCACTGAAGCTTTCTTT. Its protein product is CASSLRMGTEAFF.

This chain uses TRBV6-5 with TRBJ2-2; 9 bases are shared with TRBD1. V shed 2 bases and J 3 bases; nucleotides not matched to a gene: 10. Germline loops: CDR1 MNHEY, CDR2 SVGAGI. This CDR3 is built from 18 residues. The CDR3 spells CASSYGTGSLIDTGELFF. The DNA for the CDR3 is TGTGCCAGCAGTTACGGGACAGGGAGTCTAATTGACACCGGGGAGCTGTTTTTT.

The chain combines TRBV6-1 with TRBJ2-7; 10 bases are shared with TRBD2. The CDR3 consists of 16 residues. The J segment lost 5 bases and the V segment lost 8 bases, leaving 15 bases of the junction unmatched. The germline V gene has CDR1 MNHNS and CDR2 SASEGT. The chain's CDR3 is CASLNRNGLAGDEQYF. CDR3 nucleotide sequence: TGTGCCAGCCTAAATCGCAATGGGCTAGCGGGGGACGAGCAGTACTTC.

The rearrangement joins TRBV14 to TRBJ2-7; the D is unclear. This CDR3 is 13 amino acids long. Germline V gives CDR1 SGHDN, CDR2 FVKESK. Trimming took off 1 base at V and 7 bases at J, with 11 bases between the two ends. This chain's CDR3 is CASSQGQVREQYF. CDR3 in DNA: TGTGCCAGCAGCCAAGGGCAGGTCAGGGAGCAGTACTTC.

The rearrangement joins TRBV5-1 to TRBJ1-2, with a tentative D call TRBD1 (5 bases). Trimming stripped 3 bases from V and 8 bases from J, with 20 bases between. The CDR3 extends over 15 amino acids. Looked up from germline, CDR1 is SGHRS and CDR2 is YFSETQ. The CDR3 spells CASSSTWMGVRGYTF. In DNA form, the CDR3 reads TGCGCCAGCAGCTCCACCTGGATGGGGGTGCGGGGCTACACCTTC.

There are a few counts of this clonotype. The chain carries TRBV7-2 and TRBJ2-7; D is uncertain. With 4 bases removed from V and 11 bases from J, the gap between germline ends came to 12 bases. The germline CDR1 and CDR2 sequences are SGHTA and FQGNSA. This CDR3 region has 11 residues. CDR3 sequence (DNA): TGTGCCAGCAGCTCCGGAACGAGCGAGTACTTC. Its translation is CASSSGTSEYF.

This clonotype was seen only a few times. The chain combines TRBV5-5 with TRBJ2-4, with D unclear. V lost 1 base to trimming and J lost 0 bases, with 11 bases between them. This CDR3 spans 16 amino acids. Per germline, CDR1 SGHKS and CDR2 YYEKEE (reference sequence). This CDR3 is CASSLNIGLAKNIQYF. The CDR3 DNA reads as TGTGCCAGCAGCTTGAACATAGGTCTAGCCAAAAACATTCAGTACTTC.

This clonotype has a handful of counts. The chain's CDR3 is CASSPTSIYEQYF. The CDR3 DNA follows: TGTGCCAGCAGTCCGACCTCGATCTACGAGCAGTACTTC. This chain uses TRBV27 with TRBJ2-7; D ambiguous. Germline CDR1 MNHEY, CDR2 SMNVEV (reference sequence). Trimming removed 5 bases from V and 3 bases from J, with 11 bases in between. The CDR3 sequence is 13 residues long.

The chain recombines TRBV5-5 with TRBJ1-2; D unresolved. V dropped 4 bases and J dropped 5 bases, with 15 bases sitting between them. Looked up from germline, CDR1 is SGHKS and CDR2 is YYEKEE (reference sequence). The CDR3 has 14 amino acids. The CDR3 bases are TGTGCCAGCAGCCAGACCCCTTCGGGATATGGCTACACCTTC. Translated: CASSQTPSGYGYTF.

V and J are TRBV7-9 and TRBJ1-2, with D perhaps matching TRBD1 (6 bases). V was clipped by 6 bases and J by 6 bases, with 20 bases between them. Germline V gene sequence: CDR1 SEHNR, CDR2 FQNEAQ (reference sequence). This CDR3 spans 15 amino acids. Here the CDR3 reads CASRGAGAASDGYTF. The CDR3 DNA follows: TGTGCCAGCAGAGGGGCAGGGGCGGCCTCGGATGGCTACACCTTC.

The chain links TRBV20-1 to TRBJ2-3, with 10 bases lining up with TRBD2. V lost 4 bases, J lost 4 bases, and 5 bases stayed unmatched. Germline lookup yields CDR1 DFQATT and CDR2 SNEGSKA (reference sequence). This CDR3 has 14 residues. The CDR3 spells CSAKAGGPADTQYF. The CDR3 bases are TGCAGTGCTAAAGCGGGGGGGCCGGCAGATACGCAGTATTTT.

This clonotype was seen a few times. V is TRBV7-9 and J is TRBJ1-2, with TRBD1 matching 8 bases. The CDR3 is 14 amino acids. J was trimmed by 4 bases and V by 4 bases; bases with no gene match: 5. Germline CDR1 is SEHNR and CDR2 is FQNEAQ (reference sequence). CDR3 in amino acids: CASSSSTGAYGYTF. The CDR3 region has the DNA TGTGCCAGCAGCTCTTCGACAGGGGCCTATGGCTACACCTTC.